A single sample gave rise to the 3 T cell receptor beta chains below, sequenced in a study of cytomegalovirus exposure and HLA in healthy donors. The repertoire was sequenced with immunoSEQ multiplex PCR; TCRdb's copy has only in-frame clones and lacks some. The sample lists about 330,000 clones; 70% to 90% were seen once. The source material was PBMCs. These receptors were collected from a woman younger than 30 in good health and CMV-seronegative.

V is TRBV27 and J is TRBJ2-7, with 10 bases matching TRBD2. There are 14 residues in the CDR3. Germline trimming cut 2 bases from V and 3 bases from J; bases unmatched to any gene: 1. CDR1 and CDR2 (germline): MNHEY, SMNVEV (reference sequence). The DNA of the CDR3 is TGTGCCAGCAGTTTAGGACTAGCGGACTACGAGCAGTACTTC. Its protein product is CASSLGLADYEQYF.

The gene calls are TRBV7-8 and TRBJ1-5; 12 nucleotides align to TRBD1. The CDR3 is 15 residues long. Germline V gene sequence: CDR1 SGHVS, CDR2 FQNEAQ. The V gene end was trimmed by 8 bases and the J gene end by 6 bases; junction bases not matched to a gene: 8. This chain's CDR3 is CASGQGQGASQPQHF. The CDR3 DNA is TGTGCCAGCGGGCAGGGACAGGGGGCAAGTCAGCCCCAGCATTTT.

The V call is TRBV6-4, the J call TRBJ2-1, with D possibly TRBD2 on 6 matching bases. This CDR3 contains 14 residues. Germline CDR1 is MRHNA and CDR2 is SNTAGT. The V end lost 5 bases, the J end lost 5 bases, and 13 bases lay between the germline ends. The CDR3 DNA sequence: TGTGCCAGCAGTCGGGACTTCCTTAACAATGAGCAGTTCTTC. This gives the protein CASSRDFLNNEQFF.